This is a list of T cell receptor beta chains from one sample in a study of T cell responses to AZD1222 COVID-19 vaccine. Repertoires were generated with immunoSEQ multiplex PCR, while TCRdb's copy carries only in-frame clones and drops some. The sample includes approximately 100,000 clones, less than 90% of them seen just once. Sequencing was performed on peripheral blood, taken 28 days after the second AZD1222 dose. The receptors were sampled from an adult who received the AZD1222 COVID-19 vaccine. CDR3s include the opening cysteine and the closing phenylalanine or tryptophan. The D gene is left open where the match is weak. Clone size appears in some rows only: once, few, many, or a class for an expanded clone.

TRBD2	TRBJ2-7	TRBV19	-	CASSIPGGTTYEQYF	TGTGCCAGTAGTATCCCCGGGGGGACGACCTACGAGCAGTACTTC
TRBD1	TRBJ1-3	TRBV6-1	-	CASSEGTGGNTIYF	TGTGCCAGCAGTGAAGGGACAGGTGGAAACACCATATATTTT
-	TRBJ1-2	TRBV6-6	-	CASTNERGGYTF	TGTGCCAGCACTAACGAAAGGGGTGGCTACACCTTC
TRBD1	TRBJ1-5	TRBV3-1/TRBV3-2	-	CASSRGQGRNQPQHF	TGTGCCAGCAGCCGCGGACAGGGTCGCAATCAGCCCCAGCATTTT
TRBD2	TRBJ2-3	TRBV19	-	CASSTWTSGGAGTQYF	TGTGCCAGTAGTACCTGGACTAGCGGGGGGGCCGGTACGCAGTATTTT
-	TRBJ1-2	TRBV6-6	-	CASSYSDRAAGYTF	TGTGCCAGCAGTTACTCCGACAGAGCTGCGGGCTACACCTTC
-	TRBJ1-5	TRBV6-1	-	CASSEWKGRGQPQHF	TGTGCCAGCAGTGAATGGAAGGGCCGCGGTCAGCCCCAGCATTTT
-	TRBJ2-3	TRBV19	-	CASREWGKDTDTQYF	TGTGCCAGTAGAGAATGGGGAAAGGACACAGATACGCAGTATTTT
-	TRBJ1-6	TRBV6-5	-	CASSRAHNSPLHF	TGTGCCAGCAGCCGGGCCCATAATTCACCCCTCCACTTT
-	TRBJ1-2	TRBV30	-	CAGPGTANYGYTF	TGTGCTGGTCCCGGGACGGCAAACTATGGCTACACCTTC
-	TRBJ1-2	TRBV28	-	CASSFSSYGYTF	TGTGCCAGCAGTTTTTCTAGCTATGGCTACACCTTC
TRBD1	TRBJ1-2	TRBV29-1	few	CSVDLKGASGYTF	TGCAGCGTTGATCTGAAGGGGGCAAGCGGCTACACCTTC
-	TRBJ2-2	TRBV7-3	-	CASSSGQNTGELFF	TGTGCCAGCAGCTCGGGACAAAACACCGGGGAGCTGTTTTTT
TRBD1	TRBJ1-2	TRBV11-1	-	CASSFGQGNYGYTF	TGTGCCAGCAGCTTCGGACAGGGGAACTATGGCTACACCTTC
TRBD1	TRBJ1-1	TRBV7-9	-	CASSPPGQMTEGAFF	TGTGCCAGCAGCCCGCCGGGACAGATGACGGAGGGAGCTTTCTTT
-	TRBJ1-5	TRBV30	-	CAWSVRSENQPQHF	TGTGCCTGGAGTGTACGTTCGGAGAATCAGCCCCAGCATTTT
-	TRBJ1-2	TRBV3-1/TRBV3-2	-	CASSQIAGLGYGYTF	TGTGCCAGCAGCCAAATTGCGGGGTTGGGCTATGGCTACACCTTC
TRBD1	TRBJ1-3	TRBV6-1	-	CASSELQGAASGNTIYF	TGTGCCAGCAGTGAGCTACAGGGGGCCGCCTCTGGAAACACCATATATTTT
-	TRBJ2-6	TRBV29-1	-	CSVGVGGSGANVLTF	TGCAGCGTTGGGGTGGGAGGATCTGGGGCCAACGTCCTGACTTTC
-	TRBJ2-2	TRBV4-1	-	CASSQDANTGELFF	TGCGCCAGCAGCCAAGATGCGAACACCGGGGAGCTGTTTTTT
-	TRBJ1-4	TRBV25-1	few	CASSRGPGREKLFF	TGTGCCAGCAGCAGGGGCCCTGGACGGGAAAAACTGTTTTTT
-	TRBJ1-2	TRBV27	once	CASSLAGRNYGYTF	TGTGCCAGCAGTTTAGCAGGGCGGAACTATGGCTACACCTTC
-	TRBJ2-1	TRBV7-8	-	CASSLPGTLSHEQFF	TGTGCCAGCAGCCTCCCCGGGACACTCTCGCATGAGCAGTTCTTC
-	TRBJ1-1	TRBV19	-	CASSSGIATEAFF	TGTGCCAGTAGCTCTGGGATTGCCACTGAAGCTTTCTTT
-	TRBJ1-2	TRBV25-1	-	CASSWDGRYGYTF	TGTGCCAGCAGTTGGGACGGCCGATATGGCTACACCTTC
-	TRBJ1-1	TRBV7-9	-	CASSLVDTEAFF	TGTGCCAGCAGCTTAGTGGACACTGAAGCTTTCTTT
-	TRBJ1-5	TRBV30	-	CAWSSGRSNQPQHF	TGTGCCTGGAGTTCCGGTAGGAGCAATCAGCCCCAGCATTTT
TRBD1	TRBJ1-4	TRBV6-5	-	CASRPGTGGEKLFF	TGTGCCAGCAGGCCCGGGACAGGAGGTGAAAAACTGTTTTTT
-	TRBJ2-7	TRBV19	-	CASGPGTKYEQYF	TGTGCCAGTGGCCCCGGGACAAAATACGAGCAGTACTTC
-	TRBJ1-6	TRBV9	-	CASSVEGPSGYSPLHF	TGTGCCAGCAGCGTAGAAGGACCTTCTGGATACTCACCCCTCCACTTT
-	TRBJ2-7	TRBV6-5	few	CASSRQKGEQYF	TGTGCCAGCAGTAGACAGAAGGGCGAGCAGTACTTC
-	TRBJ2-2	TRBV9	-	CASSVRTGTGELFF	TGTGCCAGCAGCGTTCGGACGGGCACCGGGGAGCTGTTTTTT
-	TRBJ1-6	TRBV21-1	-	CASSKCREGPPLHF	TGTGCCAGCAGCAAATGTAGAGAAGGTCCACCCCTCCACTTT
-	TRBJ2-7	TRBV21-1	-	CASSTTSGIRVSQVAYEQYF	TGTGCCAGCAGCACTACTAGCGGGATTCGGGTAAGCCAAGTGGCCTACGAGCAGTACTTC
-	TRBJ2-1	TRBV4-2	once	CASSGGVSNEQFF	TGTGCCAGCAGCGGGGGAGTTTCCAATGAGCAGTTCTTC
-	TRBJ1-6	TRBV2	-	CASTNGVSTYSPLHF	TGTGCCAGCACCAACGGGGTATCCACGTATTCACCCCTCCACTTT
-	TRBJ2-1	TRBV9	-	CASSASGTARNEQFF	TGTGCCAGCAGCGCTTCCGGGACCGCGAGGAATGAGCAGTTCTTC
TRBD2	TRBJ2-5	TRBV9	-	CASSATSGGKTQYF	TGTGCCAGCAGCGCAACTAGCGGGGGAAAGACCCAGTACTTC
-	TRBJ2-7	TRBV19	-	CASSIGPRIYEQYF	TGTGCCAGTAGTATAGGCCCCAGAATCTACGAGCAGTACTTC
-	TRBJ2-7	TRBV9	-	CASSVDLGPYEQYF	TGTGCCAGCAGCGTGGACCTGGGCCCCTACGAGCAGTACTTC
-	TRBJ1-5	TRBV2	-	CASKGDSNSNQPQHF	TGTGCCAGCAAAGGGGATTCCAATAGCAATCAGCCCCAGCATTTT
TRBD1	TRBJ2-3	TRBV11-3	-	CASSIDRGTQYF	TGTGCCAGCAGCATCGACAGGGGTACGCAGTATTTT
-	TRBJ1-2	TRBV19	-	CASTRTAEGYGYTF	TGTGCCAGTACCAGGACAGCAGAAGGCTATGGCTACACCTTC
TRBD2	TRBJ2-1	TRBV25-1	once	CASSYLGTSKGDEQFF	TGTGCCAGCAGTTATCTCGGGACTAGCAAGGGGGATGAGCAGTTCTTC
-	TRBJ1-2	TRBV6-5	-	CASSKGFGYTF	TGTGCCAGCAGTAAGGGTTTTGGCTACACCTTC
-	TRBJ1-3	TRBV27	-	CASSANRVENTIYF	TGTGCCAGCAGTGCCAACAGGGTGGAAAACACCATATATTTT
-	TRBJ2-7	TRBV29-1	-	CSVTGDSQRREQYF	TGCAGCGTTACGGGGGACAGCCAGCGCCGCGAGCAGTACTTC
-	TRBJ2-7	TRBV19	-	CASMSSDNLGQYF	TGTGCCAGTATGAGCAGCGACAATCTTGGGCAGTACTTC
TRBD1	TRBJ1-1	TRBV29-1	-	CSGDREGYAFF	TGCAGCGGGGACAGGGAGGGTTACGCTTTCTTT
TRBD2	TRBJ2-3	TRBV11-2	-	CASSLGQRGSRETQYF	TGTGCCAGCAGCTTGGGTCAGCGGGGCTCCCGGGAGACGCAGTATTTT
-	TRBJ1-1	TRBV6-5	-	CASSSYGDTEAFF	TGTGCCAGCAGCTCCTATGGAGACACTGAAGCTTTCTTT
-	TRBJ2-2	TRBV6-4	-	CASSDPGTGELFF	TGTGCCAGCAGTGACCCGGGCACCGGGGAGCTGTTTTTT
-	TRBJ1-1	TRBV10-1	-	CASRQGMNTEAFF	TGCGCCAGCAGGCAGGGTATGAACACTGAAGCTTTCTTT
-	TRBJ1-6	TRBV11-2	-	CASSLGGWSPLHF	TGTGCCAGCAGCTTGGGGGGTTGGTCACCCCTCCACTTT
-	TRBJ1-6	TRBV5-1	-	CASSLRQNYNSPLHF	TGCGCCAGCAGCTTGCGACAGAACTATAATTCACCCCTCCACTTT
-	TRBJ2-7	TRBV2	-	CASSEQGFGYEQYF	TGTGCCAGCAGTGAACAGGGTTTCGGGTACGAGCAGTACTTC
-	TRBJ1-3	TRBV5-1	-	CASSAGQGNTIYF	TGCGCCAGCAGCGCTGGACAGGGAAACACCATATATTTT
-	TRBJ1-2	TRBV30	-	CAWSVGISYGYTF	TGTGCCTGGAGTGTAGGCATCTCGTATGGCTACACCTTC
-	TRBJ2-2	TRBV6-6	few	CASSYAVGELFF	TGTGCCAGCAGTTACGCCGTCGGGGAGCTGTTTTTT
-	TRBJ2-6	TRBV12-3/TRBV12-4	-	CASSPLGANVLTF	TGTGCCAGCAGTCCCCTCGGGGCCAACGTCCTGACTTTC